Presented here are 20 T cell receptor beta chains from one specimen sequenced in a study of identical twins. Each CDR3 protein is one row after TCRdb ran MiXCR on the 5' RACE reads. The sample holds roughly 720,000 distinct CDR3 sequences; about 20% are singletons and the top ten take under 15%. These data were likewise used in another study, on T cells expressing NK-cell markers.

The specimen sequenced was PBMCs. These receptors were collected from a woman between 18 and 29 years old in good health.

V and J are TRBV9 and TRBJ1-2, with D perhaps matching TRBD1 (6 bases). CDR1 is SGDLS, CDR2 YYNGEE, per germline. The CDR3 spans 19 residues. The V end lost 0 bases, the J end lost 6 bases, and 27 bases lay between the germline ends. The CDR3 is CASSVASGYGNSPGDGYTF. In nucleotides, the CDR3 is TGTGCCAGCAGCGTAGCTTCTGGTTACGGAAATTCCCCAGGGGATGGCTACACCTTC.

V usage is TRBV20-1 and J usage is TRBJ2-3; D possibly corresponds to TRBD2 (6 bases). This CDR3 has 14 residues. CDR1 and CDR2 (germline): DFQATT, SNEGSKA (reference sequence). V gave up 1 base and J gave up 5 bases, with 13 bases separating them. This CDR3 reads CSARAYSGRDTQYF. CDR3 sequence (DNA): TGCAGTGCTAGAGCATATAGCGGTCGAGATACGCAGTATTTT.

This clonotype has just a few counts. The chain recombines TRBV4-3 with TRBJ1-2; D call uncertain. This CDR3 has 11 residues. Germline loops: CDR1 LGHNA, CDR2 YSLEER. With 1 base removed from V and 14 bases from J, the gap between germline ends came to 11 bases. Written as DNA, the CDR3 is TGCGCCAGCAGCCAAGGGCTAGGGCTGACCTTC. It translates to CASSQGLGLTF.

This clonotype is a singleton in its sample. The J gene is TRBJ2-3, the V gene TRBV24-1; 13 nucleotides agree with TRBD2. V lost 3 bases to trimming and J lost 1 base; unmatched junction nucleotides: 3. The CDR3 has 17 residues. CDR1 and CDR2 from the germline V gene are KGHDR and SFDVKD. Here the CDR3 DNA reads TGTGCCACCAGTGATCCCGGACTAGCGGGAGGCACAGATACGCAGTATTTT. It translates to CATSDPGLAGGTDTQYF.

This rearrangement joins TRBV20-1 to TRBJ2-2, with D tentatively TRBD1 (6 bases). Trimming removed 5 bases at V and 0 bases at J, with 16 bases between. Germline CDR1 is DFQATT and CDR2 is SNEGSKA (reference sequence). The CDR3 covers 16 residues. As DNA, the CDR3 is TGCAGTGCTCCTGTCGGTGGGACATCGAACACCGGGGAGCTGTTTTTT. The encoded protein is CSAPVGGTSNTGELFF.

V and J are TRBV6-6 and TRBJ2-7, with a tentative D call TRBD2 (6 bases). CDR1 and CDR2 (germline): MNHNY, SVGAGI (reference sequence). The CDR3 sequence is 12 residues long. The V gene lost 6 bases and the J gene lost 6 bases, with 12 bases spanning the gap. CDR3 DNA sequence: TGTGCCAGCAGGCAGGCGGGGCTCGAGCAGTACTTC. It encodes CASRQAGLEQYF.

The sample holds a few counts of this clonotype. The chain carries TRBV5-1 and TRBJ2-5, with D hard to call. The CDR3 extends over 13 amino acids. V gave up 7 bases and J gave up 1 base, with 11 bases separating them. Germline CDR1 SGHRS, CDR2 YFSETQ. As DNA, the CDR3 is TGCGCCAGCCGATATAGTAGCCAAGAGACCCAGTACTTC. Translating gives CASRYSSQETQYF.

The rearrangement uses TRBV9 and TRBJ1-2; D remains ambiguous. CDR3 size: 13 residues. Germline CDR1 is SGDLS and CDR2 is YYNGEE. Trimming removed 0 bases from V and 1 base from J, with 4 bases in between. DNA for the CDR3: TGTGCCAGCAGCGTAGTCAGTAACTATGGCTACACCTTC. This gives the protein CASSVVSNYGYTF.

Concerning this clonotype itself: Its ends do not fully match the called genes, so a read error is possible. CDR3 DNA sequence: TGTGCCAGCAGCCCTTCAGGTCAGCCCCAGCAATTT. Its protein is CASSPSGQPQQF. V and J are TRBV7-9 and TRBJ1-5, with no clear D. The length of the CDR3 is 12 residues. Per germline, CDR1 SEHNR and CDR2 FQNEAQ (reference sequence).

The chain has TRBV20-1 and TRBJ1-5; possible D gene TRBD1, 5 bases. The ends were cut back, 0 bases at V and 6 bases at J, with 12 bases in the middle. The CDR3 has 14 residues. CDR1 and CDR2 from the germline V gene are DFQATT and SNEGSKA (reference sequence). CDR3 sequence reads: CSARDHGGAQPQHF. CDR3 in DNA: TGCAGTGCTAGAGATCATGGAGGGGCTCAGCCCCAGCATTTT.

This clonotype turned up a few times. The chain is built from TRBV11-2 and TRBJ2-7, with 7 bases matching TRBD2. Germline-derived CDR1 and CDR2 are SGHAT and FQNNGV. V was clipped by 1 base and J by 6 bases; unmatched bases: 6. This CDR3 is built from 14 residues. The CDR3 DNA reads TGTGCCAGCAGCTTAGGACTAGCCTCGCCCGAGCAGTACTTC. Protein sequence: CASSLGLASPEQYF.

This rearrangement joins TRBV20-1 to TRBJ2-1; 13 bases agree with TRBD2. V dropped 0 bases and J dropped 5; count of bases not matched to a gene: 7. The CDR3 loop spans 17 amino acids. Germline CDR1 and CDR2: DFQATT and SNEGSKA (reference sequence). The chain's CDR3 is CSARDPLAGGLHNEQFF. The CDR3 nucleotides are TGCAGTGCTAGAGACCCACTAGCGGGAGGGCTGCACAATGAGCAGTTCTTC.

In this sample, this clonotype turned up a few times. The gene calls are TRBV27 and TRBJ2-7, with 8 nucleotides matching TRBD1. The CDR3 has 14 residues. Germline CDR1 is MNHEY and CDR2 is SMNVEV (reference sequence). Germline trimming cut 6 bases from V and 0 bases from J; bases unmatched to any gene: 4. CDR3 region: CASSRDRFSYEQYF. In DNA, the CDR3 is TGTGCCAGCAGCCGGGACAGGTTCTCCTACGAGCAGTACTTC.

This clonotype has ten or more counts. The chain carries TRBV28 and TRBJ1-2; possible D gene TRBD1, 6 bases. The CDR3 has 13 residues. V gave up 3 bases and J gave up 5 bases, with 10 bases separating them. Germline lookup yields CDR1 MDHEN and CDR2 SYDVKM. In DNA, the CDR3 is TGTGCCAGCAGTTTCGGACAGCGGTATGGCTACACCTTC. Protein: CASSFGQRYGYTF.

This clonotype was seen a few times. The V call is TRBV12-3 or TRBV12-4, the J call TRBJ1-1, with no clear D. V lost 3 bases to trimming and J lost 11 bases, with 10 bases between them. The CDR3 length is 11 residues. The CDR3 reads CASSFLRAAFF. As DNA, the CDR3 is TGTGCCAGCAGTTTTCTTCGGGCGGCTTTCTTT.

The chain carries TRBV6-2 or TRBV6-3 and TRBJ2-7, with D unresolved. The CDR3 is made up of 14 amino acids. In germline, CDR1 is MNHEY, CDR2 SVGEGT. The V and J ends lost 1 base and 2 bases respectively, with 9 bases between them. The CDR3 loop is CASSYWGAAYEQYF. In DNA form, the CDR3 reads TGTGCCAGCAGTTACTGGGGTGCAGCCTACGAGCAGTACTTC.

V is TRBV5-1 and J is TRBJ2-5; D ambiguous. V lost 4 bases and J lost 0, with 13 bases in between. Germline lookup yields CDR1 SGHRS and CDR2 YFSETQ. This CDR3 contains 15 residues. The CDR3 loop reads CASSPGVQYQETQYF. The DNA of the CDR3 is TGCGCCAGCAGCCCCGGTGTACAGTACCAAGAGACCCAGTACTTC.

V is TRBV3-1 and J is TRBJ2-7; no definite D call. V was shortened by 1 base and J by 3 bases, with 10 bases between the two germline ends. The CDR3 has 14 residues. Germline values: CDR1 LGHDT, CDR2 YNNKEL (reference sequence). The CDR3 sequence: CASSQGDPVYEQYF. For the CDR3, the DNA is TGTGCCAGCAGCCAAGGAGATCCGGTCTACGAGCAGTACTTC.

This clonotype was seen a few times. The chain has TRBV12-3 or TRBV12-4 and TRBJ1-2, with 8 bases matching TRBD1. The J segment lost 7 bases and the V segment lost 5 bases, leaving 6 bases of the junction unmatched. The CDR3 extends over 13 amino acids. CDR3 sequence (DNA): TGTGCCAGCAGTGAACCGACAGGGGTTGGCTACACCTTC. It yields the protein CASSEPTGVGYTF.

In its sample, this clonotype was seen a few times. The CDR3 sequence is CSATVGGSGEQYF. In DNA, the CDR3 is TGCAGTGCTACCGTGGGGGGTTCGGGCGAGCAGTACTTC. The chain is built from TRBV20-1 and TRBJ2-7, with D perhaps matching TRBD2 (6 bases). Germline values: CDR1 DFQATT, CDR2 SNEGSKA (reference sequence). Trimming pared 4 bases from V and 6 bases from J, leaving 16 bases between. The CDR3 spans 13 residues.